The next 27 T cell receptor beta chains were all read from a single sample in a study of T-cell reconstitution after alpha-beta-depleted transplantation in children. During its preparation, the TCRbeta library received unique molecular identifiers. TCRdb re-derived calls from the PCR reads in MiXCR, one entry per CDR3 protein. The sample consists of approximately 80,000 distinct CDR3 sequences, 12% to 15% of them appearing once. Sequencing used PBMCs, mostly from graft donor cells, obtained 180 days after TCRalphabeta/CD19-depleted stem cell transplant. The receptors originated from a male patient between 2 and 15 years old who had a stem cell transplant for acute lymphoblastic leukemia, so the T cells may come from the graft donor.

This chain links TRBV28 with TRBJ2-5; no firm D call. V lost 1 base, J lost 9 bases, and 21 bases lay in between. This CDR3 comprises 16 residues. Germline-derived CDR1 and CDR2 are MDHEN and SYDVKM. In DNA, the CDR3 is TGTGCCAGCAGTTTATTGTCCGCGCCAGTGGGTGAGGCCCAGTACTTC. This translates into CASSLLSAPVGEAQYF. Full variable domain (outside the CDR3, taken from reference TRBV28 and TRBJ2-5): DVKVTQSSRYLVKRTGEKVFLECVQDMDHENMFWYRQDPGLGLRLIYFSYDVKMKEKGDIPEGYSVSREKKERFSLILESASTNQTSMYLCASSLLSAPVGEAQYFGPGTRLLVL.

This clonotype has more than one count but fewer than ten. V usage is TRBV9 and J usage is TRBJ2-2; D is unclear. Germline assignment: CDR1 SGDLS and CDR2 YYNGEE. Trimming shortened V by 0 bases and J by 1 base, and 4 bases separated the two germline ends. This CDR3 has 14 amino acids. The CDR3 nucleotides read TGTGCCAGCAGCGTAGACTGGAACACCGGGGAGCTGTTTTTT. It is translated as CASSVDWNTGELFF.

This clonotype was found a few times. The chain links TRBV20-1 to TRBJ2-4; D gene ambiguous. In germline, CDR1 is DFQATT, CDR2 SNEGSKA (reference sequence). V shed 0 bases and J shed 0 bases, with 12 bases lying between them. CDR3 length: 16 residues. CDR3 sequence (DNA): TGCAGTGCTAGAGAGGGTTACGGGTTAGCCAAAAACATTCAGTACTTC. Translation gives CSAREGYGLAKNIQYF.

The rearrangement joins TRBV18 to TRBJ1-4; D unclear. Germline CDR1 reads KGHSH; CDR2 reads LQKENI. This CDR3 spans 12 amino acids. Trimming took 6 bases from V and 5 from J, leaving 7 bases between them. CDR3: CASSPYNEKLFF. DNA for the CDR3: TGTGCCAGCTCCCCATACAATGAAAAACTGTTTTTT.

The chain couples TRBV7-9 to TRBJ1-2; 7 bases map to TRBD1. This CDR3 is built from 13 residues. The ends lost 5 bases at V and 4 bases at J; junction bases unmatched: 4. Germline lookup yields CDR1 SEHNR and CDR2 FQNEAQ (reference sequence). In nucleotides, the CDR3 is TGTGCCAGCAGCCCAGGGACAGCCTATGGCTACACCTTC. This gives the protein CASSPGTAYGYTF.

This clonotype came up a few times. V usage is TRBV11-2 and J usage is TRBJ2-2; D not certain. Germline loops: CDR1 SGHAT, CDR2 FQNNGV. Trimming took 1 base from V and 6 from J, leaving 18 bases between them. The CDR3 contains 17 residues. The CDR3 coding sequence is TGTGCCAGCAGCTTAGGTCGGGCGGTGCGCGGCCCCGGGGAGCTGTTTTTT. It is translated as CASSLGRAVRGPGELFF.

The DNA for the CDR3 is TGCGCCAGCAGCTTGGCTCCGGGACGAGGAGGAAACACCATATATTTT. This codes for CASSLAPGRGGNTIYF. The rearrangement joins TRBV5-1 to TRBJ1-3; D perhaps matches TRBD1 (5 bases). Germline V gene sequence: CDR1 SGHRS, CDR2 YFSETQ. The V and J ends lost 0 bases and 4 bases respectively, with 14 bases between them. The CDR3 is 16 residues long.

The table lists this clonotype with a few counts. This sequence joins TRBV29-1 and TRBJ2-3, with TRBD1 identical over 10 bases. Germline V gene sequence: CDR1 SQVTM, CDR2 ANQGSEA. Losses at the gene ends were 4 bases for V and 2 bases for J; bases not matched to a gene: 3. The length of the CDR3 is 14 residues. The chain's CDR3 is CSVGGQGLTDTQYF. The CDR3 nucleotides are TGCAGCGTTGGGGGACAGGGGCTCACAGATACGCAGTATTTT.

In this sample, this clonotype turned up a few times. The chain has TRBV6-1 and TRBJ2-1; the D gene is possibly TRBD1 (6 bases). The CDR3 is 15 amino acids. Germline loops: CDR1 MNHNS, CDR2 SASEGT. The germline V and J ends were trimmed by 6 bases and 0 bases, with 12 bases remaining between them. CDR3 in DNA: TGTGCCAGCAGACAACAGGGAAGCTCCTACAATGAGCAGTTCTTC. Its protein is CASRQQGSSYNEQFF.

This clonotype occurred many times. The chain has TRBV5-1 and TRBJ1-6; 7 positions agree with TRBD1. The CDR3 covers 16 residues. After removal of 0 bases from V and 10 bases from J, the junction contained 10 bases not matched to a gene. The germline V gene encodes CDR1 SGHRS and CDR2 YFSETQ. CDR3 sequence: CASSLGSIQGGSPLHF. The CDR3 nucleotides are TGCGCCAGCAGCTTGGGGTCGATCCAGGGGGGATCACCCCTCCACTTT. Full variable domain (remainder filled in from reference TRBV5-1 and TRBJ1-6): KAGVTQTPRYLIKTRGQQVTLSCSPISGHRSVSWYQQTPGQGLQFLFEYFSETQRNKGNFPGRFSGRQFSNSRSEMNVSTLELGDSALYLCASSLGSIQGGSPLHFGNGTRLTVT.

The sample holds many counts of this clonotype. The genes are TRBV12-3 or TRBV12-4 and TRBJ2-1; TRBD1 agrees at 7 bases. The CDR3 sequence is 17 residues long. J lost 4 bases, V lost 3 bases, and 12 bases had no gene match. The CDR3 reads CASSFTYGQGVYNEQFF. The DNA for the CDR3 is TGTGCCAGCAGTTTTACTTACGGGCAGGGGGTGTACAATGAGCAGTTCTTC.

This clonotype was detected only a few times. The CDR3 bases are TGTGCCAGCAGTAGCGGCATGAGCTACGAGCAGTACTTC. Translating it yields CASSSGMSYEQYF. J is TRBJ2-7 and V is TRBV2; TRBD2 might be the D (5 bases). The CDR3 covers 13 residues. V was cut by 5 bases and J by 3 bases, with 11 bases left in between. CDR1 is SNHLY and CDR2 is FYNNEI in the germline V gene.

This clonotype was observed a few times. The chain carries TRBV7-9 and TRBJ2-7; TRBD1 agrees at 7 bases. Trimming removed 4 bases from V and 6 bases from J; junction bases left unmatched: 6. The CDR3 totals 13 residues. The V gene's germline CDR1 is SEHNR and CDR2 FQNEAQ (reference sequence). The CDR3 nucleotides are TGTGCCAGCAGCTCGACAGGGCAGGGCGAGCAGTACTTC. Amino acids: CASSSTGQGEQYF.

This clonotype is labeled as medium-sized (0.01 to 0.1%). The chain has TRBV7-9 and TRBJ1-2, with D tentatively TRBD1 (5 bases). This CDR3 contains 12 residues. The germline CDR1 and CDR2 sequences are SEHNR and FQNEAQ (reference sequence). Trimming pared 3 bases from V and 6 bases from J, leaving 8 bases between. CDR3 nucleotide sequence: TGTGCCAGCAGCTTTTGGGGGGATGGCTACACCTTC. Translating it yields CASSFWGDGYTF.

This clonotype was counted at least ten times. The chain recombines TRBV20-1 with TRBJ2-1, with D possibly TRBD2 on 6 matching bases. Trimming shortened V by 0 bases and J by 5 bases, and 8 bases separated the two germline ends. CDR1 is DFQATT and CDR2 is SNEGSKA in the germline V gene (reference sequence). The length of the CDR3 is 13 residues. The CDR3 sequence: CSARERGDNEQFF. CDR3 bases: TGCAGTGCTAGAGAGCGGGGCGACAATGAGCAGTTCTTC.

The genes are TRBV28 and TRBJ2-5; weak D call: TRBD1 (5 bases). Germline assignment: CDR1 MDHEN and CDR2 SYDVKM. CDR3 length: 15 residues. Between the trimmed V and J ends, which lost 1 base and 1 base, there was a span of 10 bases. The CDR3 protein is CASSLFRGVQETQYF. CDR3 nucleotides: TGTGCCAGCAGTTTATTTAGGGGCGTCCAAGAGACCCAGTACTTC.

This clonotype came up a few times. The rearrangement links TRBV10-3 to TRBJ1-4; no firm D call. CDR1 and CDR2 from the germline V gene are ENHRY and SYGVKD. The CDR3 runs to 13 residues. With 6 bases removed from V and 6 bases from J, the gap between germline ends came to 11 bases. DNA for the CDR3: TGTGCCATCAGCCCCTTGGGGTATGAAAAACTGTTTTTT. It specifies CAISPLGYEKLFF.

The V call is TRBV5-1, the J call TRBJ2-7; D remains ambiguous. CDR1 and CDR2 from the germline V gene are SGHRS and YFSETQ. The V gene lost 6 bases and the J gene lost 6 bases, with 10 bases spanning the gap. CDR3 length: 11 amino acids. The CDR3 here is CASNPWSEQYF. DNA of the CDR3: TGCGCCAGCAACCCGTGGAGCGAGCAGTACTTC. The whole variable domain, filled in from reference TRBV5-1 and TRBJ2-7, reads KAGVTQTPRYLIKTRGQQVTLSCSPISGHRSVSWYQQTPGQGLQFLFEYFSETQRNKGNFPGRFSGRQFSNSRSEMNVSTLELGDSALYLCASNPWSEQYFGPGTRLTVT.

This clonotype was counted between two and nine times. The gene calls are TRBV9 and TRBJ2-4, with 7 bases lining up with TRBD1. After removal of 3 bases from V and 0 bases from J, the junction contained 3 bases not matched to a gene. CDR1 SGDLS and CDR2 YYNGEE come from the germline V gene. This CDR3 contains 15 residues. CDR3 in DNA: TGTGCCAGCAGCGGACAGGGTCTAGCCAAAAACATTCAGTACTTC. As protein: CASSGQGLAKNIQYF.

This clonotype was detected a few times. The chain links TRBV12-3 or TRBV12-4 to TRBJ2-3, with 7 bases that match TRBD2. V lost 6 bases and J lost 0; bases outside the gene matches: 15. The length of the CDR3 is 18 residues. The CDR3: CASRRVYFSGYSTDTQYF. The CDR3 nucleotides are TGTGCCAGCAGACGCGTATATTTTAGCGGGTATAGCACAGATACGCAGTATTTT.

The J gene is TRBJ1-6, the V gene TRBV18; 10 nucleotides align to TRBD1. V shed 6 bases, J shed 10 bases, and the junction held 6 bases outside the gene matches. The CDR3 has 14 amino acids. Germline lookup yields CDR1 KGHSH and CDR2 LQKENI. CDR3 residues: CASSATGGRSPLHF. The CDR3, as DNA: TGTGCCAGCTCCGCGACAGGGGGCCGGTCACCCCTCCACTTT.

The sample holds a few counts of this clonotype. The V call is TRBV18, the J call TRBJ2-1; 7 positions match TRBD2. The CDR3 is 14 residues long. Germline assignment: CDR1 KGHSH and CDR2 LQKENI. With 6 bases clipped from V and 8 bases from J, the junction kept 10 bases outside the gene matches. CDR3 nucleotide sequence: TGTGCCAGCTCCCTCCGACTAGCTGGCGATGAGCAGTTCTTC. Protein product: CASSLRLAGDEQFF.

V gene TRBV7-9 combines with J gene TRBJ1-2, with TRBD1 as a possible D gene (5 bases). This CDR3 has 16 amino acids. The V end was cut by 4 bases, the J end by 0 bases, with 15 bases between. CDR1 is SEHNR, CDR2 FQNEAQ, per germline (reference sequence). In DNA form, the CDR3 reads TGTGCCAGCAGCTGGGGCCTGGGATTTTCTAACTATGGCTACACCTTC. Translating it yields CASSWGLGFSNYGYTF.

This clonotype was counted only a few times. The V gene is TRBV24-1, the J gene TRBJ2-2, with 9 bases aligning to TRBD1. Trimming took 0 bases from V and 4 from J; bases not matched to a gene: 11. This CDR3 spans 19 amino acids. Germline V gene data show CDR1 as KGHDR and CDR2 as SFDVKD. In DNA form, the CDR3 reads TGTGCCACCAGTGATTTGGGACCGGGACAGGGAGAGGGCACCGGGGAGCTGTTTTTT. Residues: CATSDLGPGQGEGTGELFF.

The chain joins TRBV18 to TRBJ2-3; D unresolved. The length of the CDR3 is 15 residues. Trimming left V 0 bases short and J 2 bases short, with 9 bases between. The germline gives CDR1 KGHSH, CDR2 LQKENI. This CDR3 is CASSPPNKPTDTQYF. The CDR3 bases are TGTGCCAGCTCACCACCTAACAAGCCCACAGATACGCAGTATTTT. The variable domain in full, with the rest retrieved from reference TRBV18 and TRBJ2-3, is NAGVMQNPRHLVRRRGQEARLRCSPMKGHSHVYWYRQLPEEGLKFMVYLQKENIIDESGMPKERFSAEFPKEGPSILRIQQVVRGDSAAYFCASSPPNKPTDTQYFGPGTRLTVL.

The gene calls are TRBV10-3 and TRBJ1-2; no clear D gene. The ends were cut back, 5 bases at V and 2 bases at J, with 9 bases in the middle. Germline V gene sequence: CDR1 ENHRY, CDR2 SYGVKD. The CDR3 sequence is 13 residues long. Written as DNA, the CDR3 is TGTGCCATCAGTACCGGGTCCAACTATGGCTACACCTTC. Amino acid sequence: CAISTGSNYGYTF.

This clonotype was observed a handful of times. The chain has TRBV20-1 and TRBJ1-1; D is possibly TRBD1 (6 bases). This CDR3 region has 13 residues. Deletions cut 1 base from V and 5 bases from J, with 11 bases between. Per germline, CDR1 DFQATT and CDR2 SNEGSKA (reference sequence). The CDR3 is CSARGPTGTEAFF. DNA for the CDR3: TGCAGTGCTAGAGGACCTACAGGGACTGAAGCTTTCTTT.